The source of this T cell receptor (beta chain) is a study of blood T cell repertoires in COVID-19. The protocol was immunoSEQ multiplex PCR, while the TCRdb copy is restricted to in-frame clones and leaves out a portion. The sample lists over 150,000 clones, about nine tenths occurring once. CDR3 length equals 12 residues. Trimming removed 4 bases from V and 7 bases from J, with 11 bases in between. Germline CDR1 and CDR2: SGHDT and YYEEEE. This chain uses TRBV5-6 with TRBJ1-1; tentative D call: TRBD1 (5 bases). Source material: peripheral blood. The sequence was obtained from a man between 18 and 35 years old with acute or convalescent COVID-19. Written as DNA, the CDR3 is TGTGCCAGCAGCCCATGGGGGGTTGAAGCTTTCTTT. It specifies CASSPWGVEAFF. The full variable domain, with the rest looked up from reference TRBV5-6 and TRBJ1-1, is DAGVTQSPTHLIKTRGQQVTLRCSPKSGHDTVSWYQQALGQGPQFIFQYYEEEERQRGNFPDRFSGHQFPNYSSELNVNALLLGDSALYLCASSPWGVEAFFGQGTRLTVV.